A single sample is the source of the 5 T cell receptor beta chains below, sequenced in a study of technical replicates of blood from a few donors. The method was immunoSEQ multiplex PCR; TCRdb's version includes in-frame clones alone and lacks a portion of them. The data show fewer than 100,000 clones, more than 90% seen once. The sample was T cells isolated from PBMCs. These receptors were taken from a human donor in good health.

This chain's CDR3 is CASSPITGDERNTIYF. Here the CDR3 DNA reads TGCGCCAGCAGCCCAATTACAGGGGACGAAAGAAACACCATATATTTT. The rearrangement links TRBV4-1 to TRBJ1-3, with 7 bases matching TRBD1. V shed 4 bases and J 5 bases; nucleotides not matched to a gene: 11. The CDR3 has 16 amino acids. Germline CDR1 is MGHRA and CDR2 is YSYEKL.

This chain connects TRBV5-5 to TRBJ2-7, with TRBD1 matching 7 bases. Trimming at V came to 7 bases and at J to 5 bases, leaving 6 bases not matched to a gene. Germline loops: CDR1 SGHKS, CDR2 YYEKEE (reference sequence). The CDR3 extends over 12 amino acids. The chain's CDR3 is CASGGQVHEQYF. As DNA, the CDR3 is TGTGCCAGCGGAGGACAGGTGCACGAGCAGTACTTC.

The V gene is TRBV4-1, the J gene TRBJ2-5; TRBD2 might be the D (6 bases). The J call could be wrong; TRBJ2-7 is a better fit for the DNA end. Germline CDR1 is MGHRA and CDR2 is YSYEKL. This CDR3 region has 15 residues. CDR3 sequence reads: CASSSQSSGTYEQYF. DNA of the CDR3: TGCGCCAGCAGCTCCCAAAGTAGCGGAACCTACGAGCAGTACTTC.

This clone was counted a single time. This chain joins TRBV7-9 and TRBJ1-3; 7 nucleotides line up with TRBD1. CDR3 length equals 14 residues. Per the germline V gene, CDR1 is SEHNR and CDR2 is FQNEAQ (reference sequence). Trimming at V came to 4 bases and at J to 7 bases, leaving 7 bases not matched to a gene. CDR3 in amino acids: CASSSTGVANTIYF. The CDR3 DNA is TGTGCCAGCAGCTCCACAGGGGTTGCGAACACCATATATTTT.

Only a few counts were recorded for this clone. The genes are TRBV7-9 and TRBJ2-7; TRBD2 agrees at 8 bases. The CDR3 runs 16 residues. Germline V gene sequence: CDR1 SEHNR, CDR2 FQNEAQ (reference sequence). V lost 4 bases to trimming and J lost 0 bases; unmatched junction nucleotides: 8. CDR3 coding DNA: TGTGCCAGCAGCTCGGATAGCGGGGTGGACTCCTACGAGCAGTACTTC. Its translation is CASSSDSGVDSYEQYF.